This TCR beta chain was recovered during a study of lymphopenia after photon versus proton radiotherapy. Study findings and constraints: Authors raise, but do not show, better survival with proton therapy.

A remark on this clone: Its antigen is still unknown.

This table comes from immunoSEQ multiplex PCR, and its TCRdb copy is limited to in-frame clones, with some not included. This sample has 65,000 to 70,000 clones, with roughly 93% found just once. Per the germline V gene, CDR1 is SGHRS and CDR2 is YFSETQ. This CDR3 has 16 amino acids. Trimming pared 2 bases from V and 5 bases from J, leaving 17 bases between. The genes are TRBV5-1 and TRBJ2-4; D is possibly TRBD2 (6 bases). This receptor was identified in a woman aged 70-85 years with pancreatic cancer. Sequencing was performed on peripheral blood, taken from a patient treated with photon-based radiotherapy. The DNA for the CDR3 is TGCGCCAGCAGCTTCAACGGGGGTCGAGCGCAAAACATTCAGTACTTC. Residues: CASSFNGGRAQNIQYF.